This T cell receptor (beta chain) comes out of a study of blood T cell repertoires in COVID-19. Overall study context: Material from acute and convalescent COVID-19 was sourced from the United States, Italy and Spain. The cDNA or gDNA used as material had been derived from T cells, B-cell-depleted T cells, or PBMCs.

Profiled with immunoSEQ multiplex PCR; TCRdb holds only in-frame clones, not every one. This table holds 110,000 or so clones, about 76% found once. Sequenced material: peripheral blood. The receptor was derived from a woman in her 70s with acute or convalescent COVID-19.

In nucleotides, the CDR3 is TGCGCCAGCAGTGACCCTAGAACCGGGTACGAGCAGTACTTC. Translation gives CASSDPRTGYEQYF. The chain recombines TRBV10-2 with TRBJ2-7; no clear D. The CDR3 length is 14 residues. Between the trimmed V and J ends, which lost 3 bases and 4 bases, there was a span of 13 bases. Looked up from germline, CDR1 is WSHSY and CDR2 is SAAADI.